This T cell receptor (beta chain) came from a study of T-cell memory formation after mild COVID-19. Study observations and caveats: Clones contracting over day 15 to 85 were CD4/CD8 balanced, with later expanders leaning CD4+. The study found contracting CD4+ clones mainly in CM and EM and contracting CD8+ clones in EMRA. The finding that pre-infection memory included some responding clones suggested that cross-reactive memory joined.

Notes on this clonotype: Its matching antigen is unknown.

5'RACE primed at constant segments yielded TCR alpha and TCR beta cDNA libraries bearing sample barcodes and UMIs. TCRdb re-derived calls from the 5' RACE reads in MiXCR, one entry per CDR3 protein. The repertoire holds more than 350,000 distinct CDR3 sequences, with around a fifth as singletons. The length of the CDR3 is 14 residues. Germline lookup yields CDR1 MNHNS and CDR2 SASEGT. Deletions cut 4 bases from V and 4 bases from J, with 12 bases between. The chain carries TRBV6-1 and TRBJ2-3; D is perhaps TRBD2 (5 bases). The TCR sequence derives from an adult woman who had mild COVID-19 (a few samples of this study predate the infection). Cell type and time point are not known. Source material: PBMCs or a T cell subset sorted from them (not recorded which). CDR3 bases: TGTGCCAGCAGTGTGATTAGCGTTCCAGATACGCAGTATTTT. Protein product: CASSVISVPDTQYF.